A selection of T cell receptor beta chains follows, all from one sample in a study of CD8 T cells in ankylosing spondylitis. From the 5' RACE reads, TCRdb called clonotypes with MiXCR, one entry per CDR3 protein. Of under 950,000 distinct CDR3 sequences in the sample, around a fifth were seen once. The specimen was blood, either unsorted or a sorted T cell fraction (not recorded which). The receptor source for this set is a male donor with ankylosing spondylitis. Both conserved end residues are part of each CDR3. Fields, in order: J gene, D gene, V gene, clone size, CDR3 protein, CDR3 DNA. The D gene is left open where the match is weak. Clone size is given for some rows only: seen once, a few or many times, or a class if the clone is expanded.

J: TRBJ1-1
D: NA
V: TRBV11-2
size: NA
CDR3: CASSLAGNEAFF
DNA: TGTGCCAGCAGCTTAGCGGGGAATGAAGCTTTCTTT

J: TRBJ1-2
D: NA
V: TRBV29-1
size: NA
CDR3: CSVFNGVGKDGYTF
DNA: TGCAGCGTTTTCAACGGGGTCGGGAAGGATGGCTACACCTTC

J: TRBJ1-1
D: TRBD1
V: TRBV7-2
size: NA
CDR3: CASSQGGVEAFF
DNA: TGTGCCAGCAGCCAGGGGGGGGTTGAAGCTTTCTTT

J: TRBJ2-4
D: TRBD2
V: TRBV2
size: NA
CDR3: CASLSSLAGSRDIQYF
DNA: TGTGCCAGCTTGAGTAGTCTAGCGGGAAGCAGGGACATTCAGTACTTC

J: TRBJ1-2
D: NA
V: TRBV28
size: once
CDR3: CASSPPRRGGHGYTF
DNA: TGTGCCAGCAGTCCTCCTCGGCGGGGGGGCCACGGCTACACCTTC

J: TRBJ2-1
D: TRBD2
V: TRBV4-2
size: NA
CDR3: CASSQEVGTRIYNEQFF
DNA: TGTGCCAGCAGCCAAGAGGTCGGGACTAGAATTTACAATGAGCAGTTCTTC

J: TRBJ1-1
D: NA
V: TRBV4-1
size: few
CDR3: CASSQGEGRAFF
DNA: TGCGCCAGCAGCCAAGGGGAAGGGCGAGCTTTCTTT

J: TRBJ2-7
D: NA
V: TRBV12-5
size: few
CDR3: CASGLISEQYF
DNA: TGTGCTAGTGGTTTGATCTCCGAGCAGTACTTC

J: TRBJ2-7
D: NA
V: TRBV20-1
size: many
CDR3: CSARDLGRESYEQYF
DNA: TGCAGTGCTAGAGACTTGGGGCGAGAGTCCTACGAGCAGTACTTC

J: TRBJ2-2
D: NA
V: TRBV3-1
size: few
CDR3: CASSQVAAHTGELFF
DNA: TGTGCCAGCAGCCAAGTTGCGGCCCACACCGGGGAGCTGTTTTTT

J: TRBJ2-7
D: TRBD2
V: TRBV20-1
size: NA
CDR3: CSANLAGPYEQYF
DNA: TGCAGTGCAAACCTAGCGGGACCCTACGAGCAGTACTTC

J: TRBJ1-5
D: NA
V: TRBV5-1
size: NA
CDR3: CASSSGSGGQPQHF
DNA: TGCGCCAGCAGCTCGGGTTCGGGGGGTCAGCCCCAGCATTTT

J: TRBJ2-1
D: TRBD1
V: TRBV11-2
size: many
CDR3: CASFNWDRAHNEQFF
DNA: TGTGCCAGCTTCAATTGGGACAGGGCTCACAATGAGCAGTTCTTC

J: TRBJ2-3
D: TRBD2
V: TRBV28
size: NA
CDR3: CASRPSGSGTDTQYF
DNA: TGTGCCAGCAGACCTAGCGGGTCGGGCACAGATACGCAGTATTTT

J: TRBJ2-1
D: TRBD1
V: TRBV4-1
size: NA
CDR3: CASSQEGRTGGGYVPYNEQFF
DNA: TGCGCCAGCAGCCAAGAGGGACGGACAGGGGGGGGTTACGTACCCTACAATGAGCAGTTCTTC

J: TRBJ2-7
D: TRBD1
V: TRBV6-1
size: NA
CDR3: CASNPGQVWGYEQYF
DNA: TGTGCCAGCAACCCGGGACAGGTATGGGGATACGAGCAGTACTTC

J: TRBJ2-1
D: TRBD1
V: TRBV24-1
size: NA
CDR3: CATGQGFEQFF
DNA: TGTGCCACCGGACAGGGTTTTGAGCAGTTCTTC

J: TRBJ2-4
D: NA
V: TRBV20-1
size: NA
CDR3: CSASRDEGWTLAKNIQYF
DNA: TGCAGTGCTAGCCGGGACGAAGGGTGGACGCTAGCCAAAAACATTCAGTACTTC

J: TRBJ2-5
D: NA
V: TRBV12-3/TRBV12-4
size: few
CDR3: CASSPARGYRETQYF
DNA: TGTGCCAGCAGCCCAGCCCGCGGCTATCGTGAGACCCAGTACTTC

J: TRBJ2-3
D: TRBD1
V: TRBV5-1
size: few
CDR3: CASSPGQGRGTDTQYF
DNA: TGCGCCAGCAGCCCCGGACAGGGCCGGGGCACAGATACGCAGTATTTT

J: TRBJ2-2
D: NA
V: TRBV29-1
size: NA
CDR3: CSVEAGGNTGELFF
DNA: TGCAGCGTTGAGGCAGGCGGGAACACCGGGGAGCTGTTTTTT

J: TRBJ2-4
D: NA
V: TRBV12-3/TRBV12-4
size: few
CDR3: CASSLTAGTKNIQYF
DNA: TGTGCCAGCAGTTTGACGGCGGGGACTAAAAACATTCAGTACTTC

J: TRBJ1-6
D: NA
V: TRBV20-1
size: NA
CDR3: CSAWGVSSYNSPLHF
DNA: TGCAGTGCTTGGGGAGTAAGCTCCTATAATTCACCCCTCCACTTT

J: TRBJ2-7
D: NA
V: TRBV5-1
size: NA
CDR3: CASSLAGDIGEQYF
DNA: TGCGCCAGCAGCTTGGCAGGGGATATAGGCGAGCAGTACTTC

J: TRBJ2-2
D: TRBD2
V: TRBV5-6
size: NA
CDR3: CASSLAGGRARTGELFF
DNA: TGTGCCAGCAGCTTGGCTGGCGGGAGGGCCCGGACCGGGGAGCTGTTTTTT

J: TRBJ2-1
D: TRBD2
V: TRBV14
size: NA
CDR3: CASSHDSGSYNEQFF
DNA: TGTGCCAGCAGCCACGATAGCGGGTCCTACAATGAGCAGTTCTTC

J: TRBJ2-1
D: NA
V: TRBV20-1
size: NA
CDR3: CSARDQGTDNEQFF
DNA: TGCAGTGCTAGAGATCAGGGGACCGACAATGAGCAGTTCTTC

J: TRBJ2-6
D: NA
V: TRBV21-1
size: NA
CDR3: CASSKGPRDSSLSGANVLTF
DNA: TGTGCCAGCAGCAAAGGCCCTCGGGACAGTTCTCTCTCTGGGGCCAACGTCCTGACTTTC

J: TRBJ2-5
D: TRBD1
V: TRBV15
size: NA
CDR3: CATSRGAGGVETQYF
DNA: TGTGCCACCAGCAGAGGGGCAGGGGGCGTAGAGACCCAGTACTTC

J: TRBJ2-2
D: TRBD2
V: TRBV27
size: NA
CDR3: CASSKRPRTSGNTGELFF
DNA: TGTGCCAGCAGCAAACGACCTAGGACTAGCGGGAACACCGGGGAGCTGTTTTTT